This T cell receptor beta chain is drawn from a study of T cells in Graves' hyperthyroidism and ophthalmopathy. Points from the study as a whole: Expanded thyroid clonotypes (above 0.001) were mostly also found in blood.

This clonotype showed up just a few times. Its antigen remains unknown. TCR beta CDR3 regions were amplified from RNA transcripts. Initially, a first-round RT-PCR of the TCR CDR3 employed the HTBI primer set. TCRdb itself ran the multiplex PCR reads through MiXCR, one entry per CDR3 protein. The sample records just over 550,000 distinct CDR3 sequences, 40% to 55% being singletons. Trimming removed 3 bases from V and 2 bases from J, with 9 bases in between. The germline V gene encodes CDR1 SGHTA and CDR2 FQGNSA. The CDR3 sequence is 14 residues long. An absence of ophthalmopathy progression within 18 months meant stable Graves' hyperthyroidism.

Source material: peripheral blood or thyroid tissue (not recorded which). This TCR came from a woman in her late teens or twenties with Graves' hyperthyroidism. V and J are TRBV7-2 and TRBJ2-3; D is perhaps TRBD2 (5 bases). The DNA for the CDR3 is TGTGCCAGCAGCTTTTATAGCGTCACAGATACGCAGTATTTT. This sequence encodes CASSFYSVTDTQYF.